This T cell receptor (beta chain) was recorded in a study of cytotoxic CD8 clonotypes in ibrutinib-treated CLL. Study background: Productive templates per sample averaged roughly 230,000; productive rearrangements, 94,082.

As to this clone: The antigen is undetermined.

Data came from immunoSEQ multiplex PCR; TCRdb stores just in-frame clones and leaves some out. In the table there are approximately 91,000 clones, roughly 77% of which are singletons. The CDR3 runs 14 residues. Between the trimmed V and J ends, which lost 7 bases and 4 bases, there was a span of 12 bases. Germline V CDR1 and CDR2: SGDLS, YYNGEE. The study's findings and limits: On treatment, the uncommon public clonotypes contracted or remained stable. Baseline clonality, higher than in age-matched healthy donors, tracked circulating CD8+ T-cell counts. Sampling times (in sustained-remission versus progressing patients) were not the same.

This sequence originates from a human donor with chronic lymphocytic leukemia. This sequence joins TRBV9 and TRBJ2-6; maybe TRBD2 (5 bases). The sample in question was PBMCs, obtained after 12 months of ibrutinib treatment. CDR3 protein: CASGGPLGANVLTF. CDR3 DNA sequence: TGTGCCAGCGGAGGCCCCCTCGGGGCCAACGTCCTGACTTTC.